This is a list of T cell receptor beta chains from one sample in a study of T cell changes during pregnancy in multiple sclerosis. Assay used: immunoSEQ multiplex PCR; TCRdb lists only in-frame clones, some missing. The sample has fewer than 40,000 clones, less than 95% seen once. Sequencing was performed on CD8+ T cells from peripheral blood mononuclear cells, taken in the first trimester of pregnancy. These receptors all stem from a female donor with multiple sclerosis, enrolled in a pregnancy study. CDR3s include the opening cysteine and the closing phenylalanine or tryptophan. Each record gives: CDR3 DNA, CDR3 protein, J gene, clone size, D gene, V gene. A D gene is named only where the DNA matches it firmly. The listing skips clone size in some rows; elsewhere it reads once, few, many or a size class.

CDR3nt: TGTGCCAGCAGCTTAGCCGTTAGCACAGATACGCAGTATTTT
CDR3aa: CASSLAVSTDTQYF
j_gene: TRBJ2-3
abundance: .
d_gene: .
v_gene: TRBV11-2

CDR3nt: TGTGCCAGCAGCCCACCTAATGGCGGGGGCACTGAAGCTTTCTTT
CDR3aa: CASSPPNGGGTEAFF
j_gene: TRBJ1-1
abundance: .
d_gene: .
v_gene: TRBV7-9

CDR3nt: TGTGCCTGGAGTGTACGGGGGGCGGACACCGGGGAGCTGTTTTTT
CDR3aa: CAWSVRGADTGELFF
j_gene: TRBJ2-2
abundance: many
d_gene: .
v_gene: TRBV30

CDR3nt: TGTGCCAGCAGTTCTACTTCCTACAATGAGCAGTTCTTC
CDR3aa: CASSSTSYNEQFF
j_gene: TRBJ2-1
abundance: .
d_gene: .
v_gene: TRBV14

CDR3nt: TGCAGCGTTGAGGGACTAGAGGCCTACGAGCAGTACTTC
CDR3aa: CSVEGLEAYEQYF
j_gene: TRBJ2-7
abundance: .
d_gene: TRBD2
v_gene: TRBV29-1

CDR3nt: TGTGCCAGCAGCTCACCGGGGGGGACCCAATACGAGCAGTACTTC
CDR3aa: CASSSPGGTQYEQYF
j_gene: TRBJ2-7
abundance: .
d_gene: TRBD2
v_gene: TRBV5-4

CDR3nt: TGCGCCAGCAGCTTCGGACAGGGGGCGCTTAGCGGGGAGCTGTTTTTT
CDR3aa: CASSFGQGALSGELFF
j_gene: TRBJ2-2
abundance: .
d_gene: TRBD1
v_gene: TRBV5-1

CDR3nt: TGTGCCAGCAGCTTTGACCGAACCCGAGGGTGGGTCCGGGGGCAAGAGACCCAGTACTTC
CDR3aa: CASSFDRTRGWVRGQETQYF
j_gene: TRBJ2-5
abundance: .
d_gene: .
v_gene: TRBV7-8

CDR3nt: TGCGCCAGCAGCCAAGTGGACGGAGCTTTGGAGGAACTGTTTTTT
CDR3aa: CASSQVDGALEELFF
j_gene: TRBJ1-4
abundance: .
d_gene: .
v_gene: TRBV4-1

CDR3nt: TGTGCCAGCAGTTTTAGGGGGCCTGAAGCTTTCTTT
CDR3aa: CASSFRGPEAFF
j_gene: TRBJ1-1
abundance: .
d_gene: TRBD1
v_gene: TRBV28

CDR3nt: TGTGCCAGCAGCCTCCCTGGTAGCGCGGACAATGAGCAGTTCTTC
CDR3aa: CASSLPGSADNEQFF
j_gene: TRBJ2-1
abundance: .
d_gene: .
v_gene: TRBV5-4

CDR3nt: TGTGCCAGGAAAAAGGACAGGGTCTGTTTTTACGAGCAGTACTTC
CDR3aa: CARKKDRVCFYEQYF
j_gene: TRBJ2-7
abundance: .
d_gene: TRBD1
v_gene: TRBV28

CDR3nt: TGTGCCAGCAGTTCCCGGGACACTCTTTCCGGGCAGTACTTC
CDR3aa: CASSSRDTLSGQYF
j_gene: TRBJ2-7
abundance: .
d_gene: .
v_gene: TRBV27

CDR3nt: TGTGCCAGCCGGGGGGGCAATCAGCCCCAGCATTTT
CDR3aa: CASRGGNQPQHF
j_gene: TRBJ1-5
abundance: once
d_gene: .
v_gene: TRBV19

CDR3nt: TGTGCCAGCAGCCCCTCGACTAGCGCCACCTACGAGCAGTACTTC
CDR3aa: CASSPSTSATYEQYF
j_gene: TRBJ2-7
abundance: .
d_gene: TRBD2
v_gene: TRBV7-9

CDR3nt: TGTGCCAGTACCCCCCTTCTCGTAGACGGAGTTGAGTGGGATACGCAGTATTTT
CDR3aa: CASTPLLVDGVEWDTQYF
j_gene: TRBJ2-3
abundance: .
d_gene: .
v_gene: TRBV19

CDR3nt: TGTGCCATCAGTGAGTTGGGGAGTGGGGCCAACGTCCTGACTTTC
CDR3aa: CAISELGSGANVLTF
j_gene: TRBJ2-6
abundance: .
d_gene: .
v_gene: TRBV10-3

CDR3nt: TGTGCCAGCAGCAACCTACCCGACACCGGGGAGCTGTTTTTT
CDR3aa: CASSNLPDTGELFF
j_gene: TRBJ2-2
abundance: once
d_gene: .
v_gene: TRBV6-4

CDR3nt: TGTGCCAGCAGCGTAGGTCCCCAGGAGGGGATGAACACTGAAGCTTTCTTT
CDR3aa: CASSVGPQEGMNTEAFF
j_gene: TRBJ1-1
abundance: .
d_gene: .
v_gene: TRBV9

CDR3nt: TGTGCCAGCAGCGGGGGACTAGCGGGGAACACCGGGGAGCTGTTTTTT
CDR3aa: CASSGGLAGNTGELFF
j_gene: TRBJ2-2
abundance: once
d_gene: TRBD2
v_gene: TRBV5-6

CDR3nt: TGTGCCAGTAGTATGAGGGCGTCAGAGACCCAGTACTTC
CDR3aa: CASSMRASETQYF
j_gene: TRBJ2-5
abundance: few
d_gene: .
v_gene: TRBV19

CDR3nt: TGTGCTAGCAGCTTAGAGGGGCCCAACACCGGGGAGCTGTTTTTT
CDR3aa: CASSLEGPNTGELFF
j_gene: TRBJ2-2
abundance: .
d_gene: .
v_gene: TRBV7-7

CDR3nt: TGTGCCAGCAGCTCGGGGACAGAAAAAGAGACCCAGTACTTC
CDR3aa: CASSSGTEKETQYF
j_gene: TRBJ2-5
abundance: .
d_gene: TRBD1
v_gene: TRBV7-9

CDR3nt: TGTGCCAGCAGCAAGGCACAGGGGGCGGACTACGAGCAGTACTTC
CDR3aa: CASSKAQGADYEQYF
j_gene: TRBJ2-7
abundance: .
d_gene: TRBD1
v_gene: TRBV7-9

CDR3nt: TGTGCCAGCAGCTACCTGCCGGGACAGACCTACTCCTACGAGCAGTACTTC
CDR3aa: CASSYLPGQTYSYEQYF
j_gene: TRBJ2-7
abundance: .
d_gene: TRBD1
v_gene: TRBV7-9

CDR3nt: TGTGCCAGTAGTATAGGACTAGCGGGAGGGGCCAATGAGCAGTTCTTC
CDR3aa: CASSIGLAGGANEQFF
j_gene: TRBJ2-1
abundance: few
d_gene: TRBD2
v_gene: TRBV19

CDR3nt: TGTGCCAGCAGTTTAAACTATGATGAGCAGTTCTTC
CDR3aa: CASSLNYDEQFF
j_gene: TRBJ2-1
abundance: .
d_gene: .
v_gene: TRBV27

CDR3nt: TGTGCCAGTAGTATAGGGGCTAGCCCGGAGCTGTTTTTT
CDR3aa: CASSIGASPELFF
j_gene: TRBJ2-2
abundance: .
d_gene: .
v_gene: TRBV19

CDR3nt: TGTGCCAGCAGCTTGGCTTTCGTGGGCAGGGTGACGCAGTATTTT
CDR3aa: CASSLAFVGRVTQYF
j_gene: TRBJ2-3
abundance: .
d_gene: .
v_gene: TRBV5-6

CDR3nt: TGTGCCAGCAGCTCCGGGAGTCACGGATACGAGCAGTACTTC
CDR3aa: CASSSGSHGYEQYF
j_gene: TRBJ2-7
abundance: .
d_gene: .
v_gene: TRBV7-9

CDR3nt: TGTGCCAGCAGTGAACCGGGAGGCACAGATACGCAGTATTTT
CDR3aa: CASSEPGGTDTQYF
j_gene: TRBJ2-3
abundance: few
d_gene: .
v_gene: TRBV6-1

CDR3nt: TGCAGCGTTGGACTAGCGGGAGATCTCCTCGAGCAGTACTTC
CDR3aa: CSVGLAGDLLEQYF
j_gene: TRBJ2-7
abundance: .
d_gene: TRBD2
v_gene: TRBV29-1

CDR3nt: TGTGCCAGCAGCCCCGAGGCGGGAGGCAATGAGCAGTTCTTC
CDR3aa: CASSPEAGGNEQFF
j_gene: TRBJ2-1
abundance: .
d_gene: TRBD2
v_gene: TRBV11-2

CDR3nt: TGTGCCAGCAGTTTATCCTTGGGAGCCTATGGCTACACCTTC
CDR3aa: CASSLSLGAYGYTF
j_gene: TRBJ1-2
abundance: .
d_gene: .
v_gene: TRBV28

CDR3nt: TGTGCCAGCAGAACCCCCGGGACTAGAAAAGATACGCAGTATTTT
CDR3aa: CASRTPGTRKDTQYF
j_gene: TRBJ2-3
abundance: .
d_gene: TRBD2
v_gene: TRBV28

CDR3nt: TGTGCCAGCAGTGAAGCGGGACAGCGAACAATCTATGGCTACACCTTC
CDR3aa: CASSEAGQRTIYGYTF
j_gene: TRBJ1-2
abundance: .
d_gene: TRBD1
v_gene: TRBV6-1

CDR3nt: TGTGCCAGCAGCTTGGGGACAGCCGAGACCCAGTACTTC
CDR3aa: CASSLGTAETQYF
j_gene: TRBJ2-5
abundance: .
d_gene: .
v_gene: TRBV5-6

CDR3nt: TGTGCCAGCAGCGTAGGAGGTTTTTACAATGAGCAGTTCTTC
CDR3aa: CASSVGGFYNEQFF
j_gene: TRBJ2-1
abundance: .
d_gene: .
v_gene: TRBV9

CDR3nt: TGTGCCAGCAGCCGCCCGGACAGGGCGGCCTGGAATGAGCAGTTCTTC
CDR3aa: CASSRPDRAAWNEQFF
j_gene: TRBJ2-1
abundance: .
d_gene: TRBD1
v_gene: TRBV7-9

CDR3nt: TGTGCCAGCAGCGGGACTAGCGGAGAGCCGGTAGGGCAGTACTTC
CDR3aa: CASSGTSGEPVGQYF
j_gene: TRBJ2-7
abundance: .
d_gene: TRBD2
v_gene: TRBV2

CDR3nt: TGTGCATCGACTAGCCGAGGGGCAGATACGCAGTATTTT
CDR3aa: CASTSRGADTQYF
j_gene: TRBJ2-3
abundance: .
d_gene: TRBD2
v_gene: TRBV6-5

CDR3nt: TGTGCCAGCAGTTTTAGGGCCTACCAGGGAGATACGCAGTATTTT
CDR3aa: CASSFRAYQGDTQYF
j_gene: TRBJ2-3
abundance: once
d_gene: .
v_gene: TRBV28

CDR3nt: TGCGCCACCCGGAGGTATTTTACTAGCACAGATACGCAGTATTTT
CDR3aa: CATRRYFTSTDTQYF
j_gene: TRBJ2-3
abundance: large
d_gene: .
v_gene: TRBV5-1

CDR3nt: TGCGCCAGCAGCCAAGATGATCTGGGGCTGGGCGGCTACACCTTC
CDR3aa: CASSQDDLGLGGYTF
j_gene: TRBJ1-2
abundance: .
d_gene: .
v_gene: TRBV4-1

CDR3nt: TGTGCCAGCAGCCGTAGTGGGGAGGTGGGTGAAAAACTGTTTTTT
CDR3aa: CASSRSGEVGEKLFF
j_gene: TRBJ1-4
abundance: .
d_gene: .
v_gene: TRBV7-9

CDR3nt: TGTGCCAGCAGCCCCCCGGCAGCGCCGCTCTACGAGCAGTACTTC
CDR3aa: CASSPPAAPLYEQYF
j_gene: TRBJ2-7
abundance: .
d_gene: .
v_gene: TRBV5-5

CDR3nt: TGTGCCAGTAGTATAGATGGGGGGACTGCCACTGAAGCTTTCTTT
CDR3aa: CASSIDGGTATEAFF
j_gene: TRBJ1-1
abundance: few
d_gene: .
v_gene: TRBV19

CDR3nt: TGTGCCAGCAGCTCAACTTCTAGCGGAACGAGCAATGAGCAGTTCTTC
CDR3aa: CASSSTSSGTSNEQFF
j_gene: TRBJ2-1
abundance: .
d_gene: TRBD2
v_gene: TRBV7-9

CDR3nt: TGCGCCAGCAGCCAAGCGGACTCGCGGAATGAGCAGTTCTTC
CDR3aa: CASSQADSRNEQFF
j_gene: TRBJ2-1
abundance: .
d_gene: .
v_gene: TRBV4-1

CDR3nt: TGTGCCAGCTCGCCTACCGGGACAGCTGAAAAACTGTTTTTT
CDR3aa: CASSPTGTAEKLFF
j_gene: TRBJ1-4
abundance: once
d_gene: TRBD1
v_gene: TRBV18

CDR3nt: TGTGCCAGCAGCTCCGACAGGGGACCCGGGGATACGCAGTATTTT
CDR3aa: CASSSDRGPGDTQYF
j_gene: TRBJ2-3
abundance: .
d_gene: TRBD1
v_gene: TRBV5-6

CDR3nt: TGTGCCAGCTCTGACAGGGGAGGAAACAATGAGCAGTTCTTC
CDR3aa: CASSDRGGNNEQFF
j_gene: TRBJ2-1
abundance: .
d_gene: TRBD1
v_gene: TRBV5-4

CDR3nt: TGTGCCAGCAGCTTAGGTAGCGGAGGCTATGGCTACACCTTC
CDR3aa: CASSLGSGGYGYTF
j_gene: TRBJ1-2
abundance: medium-sized
d_gene: .
v_gene: TRBV13

CDR3nt: TGTGCCAGCAGTTATACCCCGACAGATACTAACTATGGCTACACCTTC
CDR3aa: CASSYTPTDTNYGYTF
j_gene: TRBJ1-2
abundance: .
d_gene: .
v_gene: TRBV6-5

CDR3nt: TGCGCCAGCAGCTTGTTAGGGACAGGGGCTACCTACGAGCAGTACTTC
CDR3aa: CASSLLGTGATYEQYF
j_gene: TRBJ2-7
abundance: .
d_gene: TRBD1
v_gene: TRBV5-1

CDR3nt: TGCAGCGTTGAATCTAGCGGGAGCCCACTAAGCCCAGAGACCCAGTACTTC
CDR3aa: CSVESSGSPLSPETQYF
j_gene: TRBJ2-5
abundance: .
d_gene: TRBD2
v_gene: TRBV29-1

CDR3nt: TGTGCCAGCAGTTTAGGAACAGGGCGCAATGAAGCTTTCTTT
CDR3aa: CASSLGTGRNEAFF
j_gene: TRBJ1-1
abundance: once
d_gene: .
v_gene: TRBV27

CDR3nt: TGTGCCAGTAAACTCGAGGGACTAATGAACACTGAAGCTTTCTTT
CDR3aa: CASKLEGLMNTEAFF
j_gene: TRBJ1-1
abundance: .
d_gene: .
v_gene: TRBV28

CDR3nt: TGTGCCAGCTCACCACCTACTAGCTCCCCCAATGAGCAGTTCTTC
CDR3aa: CASSPPTSSPNEQFF
j_gene: TRBJ2-1
abundance: .
d_gene: .
v_gene: TRBV18

CDR3nt: TGTGCCAGCAGTTACACCACGGACAGCCTCTACTACGAGCAGTACTTC
CDR3aa: CASSYTTDSLYYEQYF
j_gene: TRBJ2-7
abundance: .
d_gene: .
v_gene: TRBV6-5